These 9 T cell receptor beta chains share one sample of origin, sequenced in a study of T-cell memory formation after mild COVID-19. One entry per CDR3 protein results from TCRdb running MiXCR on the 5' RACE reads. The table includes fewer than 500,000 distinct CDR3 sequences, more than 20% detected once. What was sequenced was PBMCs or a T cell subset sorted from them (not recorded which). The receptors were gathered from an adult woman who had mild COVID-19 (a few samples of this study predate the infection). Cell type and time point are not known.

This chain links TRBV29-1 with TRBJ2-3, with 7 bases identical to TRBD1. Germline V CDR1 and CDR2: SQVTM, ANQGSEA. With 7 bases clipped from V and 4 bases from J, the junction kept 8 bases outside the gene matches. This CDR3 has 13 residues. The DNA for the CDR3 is TGCAGCGGCGACAGGGAGAACGCAGATACGCAGTATTTT. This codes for CSGDRENADTQYF.

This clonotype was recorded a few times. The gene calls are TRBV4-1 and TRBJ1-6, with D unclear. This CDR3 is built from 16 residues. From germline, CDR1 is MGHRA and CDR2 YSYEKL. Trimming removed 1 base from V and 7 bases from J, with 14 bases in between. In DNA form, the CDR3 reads TGCGCCAGCAGCCAAGTGGGAGCGGAGGGCAATTCACCCCTCCACTTT. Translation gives CASSQVGAEGNSPLHF.

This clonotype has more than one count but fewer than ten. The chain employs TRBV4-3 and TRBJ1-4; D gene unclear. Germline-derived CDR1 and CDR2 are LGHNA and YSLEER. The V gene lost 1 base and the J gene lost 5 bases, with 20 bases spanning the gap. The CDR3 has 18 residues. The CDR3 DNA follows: TGCGCCAGCAGCCAAGCGTTCTGGCCGTTCCGCTTCAATGAAAAACTGTTTTTT. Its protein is CASSQAFWPFRFNEKLFF.

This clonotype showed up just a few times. The CDR3 bases are TGTGCCAGCAGTCAACTAGCGGGAGTTATGTCCTACAATGAGCAGTTCTTC. This encodes CASSQLAGVMSYNEQFF. The chain has TRBV6-6 and TRBJ2-1, with 11 positions matching TRBD2. The V gene end was trimmed by 5 bases and the J gene end by 1 base; junction bases not matched to a gene: 7. The CDR3 runs to 17 residues. Germline V gene sequence: CDR1 MNHNY, CDR2 SVGAGI (reference sequence).

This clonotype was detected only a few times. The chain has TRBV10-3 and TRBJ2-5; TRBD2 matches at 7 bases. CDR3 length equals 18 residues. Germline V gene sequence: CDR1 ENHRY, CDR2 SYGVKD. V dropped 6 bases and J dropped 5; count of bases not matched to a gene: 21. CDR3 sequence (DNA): TGTGCCATCAGGGGTGATGGGAGTCTCGTTGCGGGAGCCGAGACCCAGTACTTC. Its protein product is CAIRGDGSLVAGAETQYF.

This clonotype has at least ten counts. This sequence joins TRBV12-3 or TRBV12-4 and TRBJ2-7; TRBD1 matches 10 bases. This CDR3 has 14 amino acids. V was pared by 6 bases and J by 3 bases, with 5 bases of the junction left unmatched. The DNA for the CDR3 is TGTGCCAGCAGCCCCGGGACAGGGGTCTACGAGCAGTACTTC. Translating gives CASSPGTGVYEQYF.

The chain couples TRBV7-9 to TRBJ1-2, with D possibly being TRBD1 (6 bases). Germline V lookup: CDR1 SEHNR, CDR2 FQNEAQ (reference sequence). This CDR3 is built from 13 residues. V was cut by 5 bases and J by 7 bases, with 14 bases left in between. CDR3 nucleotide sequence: TGTGCCAGCAGCCCACAGGGAGAGGGTGGCTACACCTTC. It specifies CASSPQGEGGYTF.

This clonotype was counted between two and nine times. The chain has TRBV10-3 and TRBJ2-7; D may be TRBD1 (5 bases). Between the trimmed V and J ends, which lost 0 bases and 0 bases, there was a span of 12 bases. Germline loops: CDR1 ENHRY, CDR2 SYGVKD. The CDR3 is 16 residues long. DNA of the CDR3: TGTGCCATCAGTGAGTCTAAGGGGCGCACCTCCTACGAGCAGTACTTC. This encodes CAISESKGRTSYEQYF.

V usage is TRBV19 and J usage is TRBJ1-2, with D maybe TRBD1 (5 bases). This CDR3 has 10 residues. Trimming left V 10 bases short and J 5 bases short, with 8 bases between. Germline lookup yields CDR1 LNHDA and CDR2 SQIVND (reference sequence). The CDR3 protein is CATGTYGYTF. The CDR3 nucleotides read TGTGCCACAGGGACGTATGGCTACACCTTC.